Listed here are 5 T cell receptor beta chains from one sample, sequenced in a study of T cell responses to AZD1222 COVID-19 vaccine. The repertoire was sequenced with immunoSEQ multiplex PCR; TCRdb's copy has only in-frame clones and lacks some. The table has roughly 150,000 clones, roughly 90% seen once. Material: peripheral blood, obtained 28 days after the second AZD1222 dose. The receptors come from an adult who received the AZD1222 COVID-19 vaccine.

The V call is TRBV5-4, the J call TRBJ2-2; 8 bases align to TRBD1. Trimming cost V 4 bases and J 6 bases; bases outside gene matches: 8. Germline CDR1 reads SGHNT; CDR2 reads YYREEE (reference sequence). The CDR3 covers 15 residues. The CDR3 coding sequence is TGTGCCAGCAGCCTGCGGACAGGGTCGGCCGGGGAGCTGTTTTTT. Protein sequence: CASSLRTGSAGELFF. Variable domain in full (rest from reference TRBV5-4 and TRBJ2-2): ETGVTQSPTHLIKTRGQQVTLRCSSQSGHNTVSWYQQALGQGPQFIFQYYREEENGRGNFPPRFSGLQFPNYSSELNVNALELDDSALYLCASSLRTGSAGELFFGEGSRLTVL.

The DNA for the CDR3 is TGTGCCAGCAGTGAATCCCAGGGTTGGAATCAGCCCCAGCATTTT. Translation: CASSESQGWNQPQHF. The chain is built from TRBV6-1 and TRBJ1-5; D might be TRBD1 (5 bases). Germline CDR1 is MNHNS and CDR2 is SASEGT. The CDR3 loop spans 15 amino acids. V lost 2 bases to trimming and J lost 4 bases, with 12 bases between them.

The chain recombines TRBV15 with TRBJ1-5, with no clear D. The germline V gene encodes CDR1 LNHNV and CDR2 YYDKDF (reference sequence). This CDR3 comprises 12 residues. V was pared by 0 bases and J by 7 bases, with 4 bases between. The CDR3 reads CATSRDRQPQHF. CDR3 in DNA: TGTGCCACCAGCAGAGATCGGCAGCCCCAGCATTTT.

J is TRBJ1-1 and V is TRBV29-1; D gene unclear. This CDR3 comprises 15 residues. V was pared by 7 bases and J by 1 base, with 19 bases between. Germline lookup yields CDR1 SQVTM and CDR2 ANQGSEA. The CDR3 is CSATEQSLGNTEAFF. CDR3 sequence (DNA): TGCAGCGCCACCGAACAGTCCCTGGGGAACACTGAAGCTTTCTTT.

The rearrangement links TRBV28 to TRBJ1-2, with 9 bases lining up with TRBD1. Germline V lookup: CDR1 MDHEN, CDR2 SYDVKM. The CDR3 sequence is 15 residues long. The J segment lost 3 bases and the V segment lost 6 bases, leaving 8 bases of the junction unmatched. The CDR3 loop is CASRPGNRGHYGYTF. In nucleotides, the CDR3 is TGTGCCAGCAGGCCCGGGAACAGGGGGCACTATGGCTACACCTTC.